Sequencing of this T cell receptor (beta chain) was carried out in a study of blood T cell repertoires in COVID-19. In the study overall: Acute-phase and convalescent COVID-19 samples originated in the United States, Italy and Spain. PBMCs, B-cell-depleted T cells, or T cells were the source of the cDNA or gDNA that made up the material.

Original analysis: How many nucleated cells were present was estimated from reference gene primer amplification. Clones were sequenced by immunoSEQ multiplex PCR, and TCRdb holds only the in-frame ones, with some missing. V and J calls and clone size are copied from that table; D and trimming were computed from the DNA. The data hold about 190,000 clones, with 70% to 90% observed a single time. Trimming cost V 6 bases and J 2 bases; bases outside gene matches: 9. This CDR3 spans 15 amino acids. Germline V lookup: CDR1 SNHLY, CDR2 FYNNEI. The sample comprised peripheral blood. The receptor's source is a man aged 25-40 years with acute or convalescent COVID-19. The J gene is TRBJ2-7, the V gene TRBV2; 8 bases fit TRBD2. The CDR3 sequence is CASSLRSGGPYEQYF. The CDR3 nucleotides read TGTGCCAGCAGCTTAAGGAGCGGGGGACCCTACGAGCAGTACTTC.